This T cell receptor (beta chain) comes out of a study of blood T cell repertoires in COVID-19. Looking at the study overall: Samples of COVID-19 (acute and convalescent) were obtained from the United States, Italy and Spain. T cells, B-cell-depleted T cells, or PBMCs supplied cDNA or gDNA.

CDR1 is SNHLY, CDR2 FYNNEI, per germline. This CDR3 comprises 13 residues. Trimming stripped 4 bases from V and 4 bases from J, with 8 bases between. Only in-frame clones appear in the TCRdb table, and some are missing; sequencing was by immunoSEQ multiplex PCR. The data show about 230,000 clones, with approximately 87% seen just once and just over 2.5% held by the top ten. This clonotype was sampled from a woman in her 70s with active or convalescent COVID-19. Sequences were obtained from peripheral blood. J is TRBJ1-5 and V is TRBV2; weak D call: TRBD1 (6 bases). The CDR3 region has the DNA TGTGCCAGCAGTGGAGGGACAAATCAGCCCCAGCATTTT. Its translation: CASSGGTNQPQHF.